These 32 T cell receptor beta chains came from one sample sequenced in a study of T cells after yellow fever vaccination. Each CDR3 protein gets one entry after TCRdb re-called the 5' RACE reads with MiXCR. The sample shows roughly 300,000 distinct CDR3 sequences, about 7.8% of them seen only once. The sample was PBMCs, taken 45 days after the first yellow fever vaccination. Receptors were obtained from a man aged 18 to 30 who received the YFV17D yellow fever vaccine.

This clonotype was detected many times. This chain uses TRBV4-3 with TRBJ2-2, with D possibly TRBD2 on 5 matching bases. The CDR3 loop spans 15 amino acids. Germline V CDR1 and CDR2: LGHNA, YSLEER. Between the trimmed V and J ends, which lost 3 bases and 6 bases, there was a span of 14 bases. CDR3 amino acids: CASSHERDSPGELFF. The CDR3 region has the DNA TGCGCCAGCAGCCATGAGAGGGATTCTCCCGGGGAGCTGTTTTTT.

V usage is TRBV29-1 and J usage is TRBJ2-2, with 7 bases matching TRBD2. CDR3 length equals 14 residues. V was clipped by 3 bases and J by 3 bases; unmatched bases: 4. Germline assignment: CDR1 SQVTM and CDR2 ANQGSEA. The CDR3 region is CSVDWDYYTGELFF. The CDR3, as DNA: TGCAGCGTTGATTGGGACTACTACACCGGGGAGCTGTTTTTT.

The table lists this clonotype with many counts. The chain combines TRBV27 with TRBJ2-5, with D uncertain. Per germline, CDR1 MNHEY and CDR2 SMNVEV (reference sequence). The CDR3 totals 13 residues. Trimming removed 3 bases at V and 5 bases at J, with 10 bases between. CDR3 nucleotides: TGTGCCAGCAGTTTTTCGCAGACGGAGACCCAGTACTTC. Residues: CASSFSQTETQYF.

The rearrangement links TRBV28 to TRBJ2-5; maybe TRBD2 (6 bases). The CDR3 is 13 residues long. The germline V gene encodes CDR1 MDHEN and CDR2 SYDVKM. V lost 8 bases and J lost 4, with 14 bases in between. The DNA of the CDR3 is TGTGCCAGCGGGGTCGGAGGGAGAGAGACCCAGTACTTC. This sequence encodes CASGVGGRETQYF.

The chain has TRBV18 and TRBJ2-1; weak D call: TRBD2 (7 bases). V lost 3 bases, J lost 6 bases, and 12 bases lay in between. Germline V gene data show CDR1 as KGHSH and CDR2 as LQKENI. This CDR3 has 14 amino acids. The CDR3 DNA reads TGTGCCAGCTCACCCGAGGGGGGGGGCAATGAGCAGTTCTTC. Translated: CASSPEGGGNEQFF.

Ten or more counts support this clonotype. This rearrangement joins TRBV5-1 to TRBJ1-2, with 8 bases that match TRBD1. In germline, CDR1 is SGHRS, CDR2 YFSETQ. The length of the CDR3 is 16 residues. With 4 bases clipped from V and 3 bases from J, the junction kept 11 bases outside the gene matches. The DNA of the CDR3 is TGCGCCAGCAGCCCTAGCCCGACAGGGGCCCACTATGGCTACACCTTC. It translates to CASSPSPTGAHYGYTF.

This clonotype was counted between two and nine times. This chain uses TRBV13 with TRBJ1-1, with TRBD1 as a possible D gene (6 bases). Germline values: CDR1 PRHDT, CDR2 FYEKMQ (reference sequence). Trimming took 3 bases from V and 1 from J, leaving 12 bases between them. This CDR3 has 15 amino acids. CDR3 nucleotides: TGTGCCAGCAGCTTTTACGGGGGCCAGAACACTGAAGCTTTCTTT. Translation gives CASSFYGGQNTEAFF.

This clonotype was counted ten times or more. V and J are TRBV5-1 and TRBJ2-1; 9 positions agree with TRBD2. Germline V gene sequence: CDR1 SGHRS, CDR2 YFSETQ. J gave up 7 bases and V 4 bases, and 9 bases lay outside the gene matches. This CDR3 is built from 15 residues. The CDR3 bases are TGCGCCAGCAGCGGGTTAGCGGGGGCCCCTAATGAGCAGTTCTTC. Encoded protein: CASSGLAGAPNEQFF.

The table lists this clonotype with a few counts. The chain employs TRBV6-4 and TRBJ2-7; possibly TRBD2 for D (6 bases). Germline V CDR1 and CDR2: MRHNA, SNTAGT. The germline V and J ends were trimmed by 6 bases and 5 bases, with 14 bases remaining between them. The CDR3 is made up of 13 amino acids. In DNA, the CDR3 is TGTGCCAGCAGCGGCCCGGGGGTGGACGAGCAGTACTTC. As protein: CASSGPGVDEQYF.

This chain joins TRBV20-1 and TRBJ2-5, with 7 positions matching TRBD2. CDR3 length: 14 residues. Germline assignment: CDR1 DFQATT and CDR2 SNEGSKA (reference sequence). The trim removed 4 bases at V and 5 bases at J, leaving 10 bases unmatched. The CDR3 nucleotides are TGCAGTGCTACTAGCGGCGGCAGGAGGGAGACCCAGTACTTC. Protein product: CSATSGGRRETQYF.

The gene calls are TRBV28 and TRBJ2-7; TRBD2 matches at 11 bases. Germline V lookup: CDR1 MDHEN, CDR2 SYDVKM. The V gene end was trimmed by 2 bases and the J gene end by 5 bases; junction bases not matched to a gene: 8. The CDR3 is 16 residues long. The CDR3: CASSLISLAGGDEQYF. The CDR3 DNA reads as TGTGCCAGCAGTTTAATCTCGCTAGCGGGGGGCGACGAGCAGTACTTC.

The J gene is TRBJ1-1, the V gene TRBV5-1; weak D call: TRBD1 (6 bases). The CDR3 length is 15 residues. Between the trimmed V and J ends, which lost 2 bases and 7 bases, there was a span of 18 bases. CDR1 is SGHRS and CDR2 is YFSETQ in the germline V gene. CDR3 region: CASSFWTDFVGEAFF. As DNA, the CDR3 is TGCGCCAGCAGCTTCTGGACAGATTTCGTGGGTGAAGCTTTCTTT.

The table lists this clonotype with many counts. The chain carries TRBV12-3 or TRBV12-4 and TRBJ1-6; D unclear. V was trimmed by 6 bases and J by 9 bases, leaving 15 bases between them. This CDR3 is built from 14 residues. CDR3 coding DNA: TGTGCCAGCAGACACGACCGATCGGGTTCACCCCTCCACTTT. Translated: CASRHDRSGSPLHF.

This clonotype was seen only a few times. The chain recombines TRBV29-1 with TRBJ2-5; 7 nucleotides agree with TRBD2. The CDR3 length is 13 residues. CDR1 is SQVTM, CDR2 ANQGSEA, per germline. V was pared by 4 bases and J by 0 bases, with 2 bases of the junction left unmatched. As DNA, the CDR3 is TGCAGCGTTGCAGCGGGGAACCAAGAGACCCAGTACTTC. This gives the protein CSVAAGNQETQYF. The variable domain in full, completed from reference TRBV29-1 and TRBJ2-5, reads SAVISQKPSRDICQRGTSLTIQCQVDSQVTMMFWYRQQPGQSLTLIATANQGSEATYESGFVIDKFPISRPNLTFSTLTVSNMSPEDSSIYLCSVAAGNQETQYFGPGTRLLVL.

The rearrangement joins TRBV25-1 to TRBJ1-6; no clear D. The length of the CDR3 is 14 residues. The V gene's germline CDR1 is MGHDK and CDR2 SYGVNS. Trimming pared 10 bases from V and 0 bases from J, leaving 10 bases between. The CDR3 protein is CATTGSSYNSPLHF. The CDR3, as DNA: TGTGCCACCACCGGGAGCTCCTATAATTCACCCCTCCACTTT.

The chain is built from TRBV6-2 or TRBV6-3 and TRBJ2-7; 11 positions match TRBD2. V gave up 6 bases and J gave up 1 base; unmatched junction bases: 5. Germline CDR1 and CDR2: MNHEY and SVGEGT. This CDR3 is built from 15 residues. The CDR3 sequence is CASSGGLAESYEQYV. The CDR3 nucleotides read TGTGCCAGCAGCGGGGGACTAGCGGAATCCTACGAGCAGTACGTC.

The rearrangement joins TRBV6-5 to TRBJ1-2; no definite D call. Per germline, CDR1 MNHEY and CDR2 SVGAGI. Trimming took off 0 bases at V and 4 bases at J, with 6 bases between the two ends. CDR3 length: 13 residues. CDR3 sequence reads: CASSYSRIYGYTF. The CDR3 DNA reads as TGTGCCAGCAGTTACTCCCGGATCTATGGCTACACCTTC.

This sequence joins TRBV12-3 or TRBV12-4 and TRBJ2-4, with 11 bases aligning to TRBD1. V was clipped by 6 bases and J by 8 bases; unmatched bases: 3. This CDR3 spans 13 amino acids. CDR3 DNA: TGTGCCAGCAGAAAGGGACAGGGGGACATTCAGTACTTC. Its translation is CASRKGQGDIQYF.

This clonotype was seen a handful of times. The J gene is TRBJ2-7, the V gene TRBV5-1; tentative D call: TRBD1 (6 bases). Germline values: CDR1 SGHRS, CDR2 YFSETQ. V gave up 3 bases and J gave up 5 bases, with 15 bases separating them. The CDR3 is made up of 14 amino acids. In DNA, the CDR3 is TGCGCCAGCAGCTCTACCGGGACAACGGACGAGCAGTACGTC. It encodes CASSSTGTTDEQYV.

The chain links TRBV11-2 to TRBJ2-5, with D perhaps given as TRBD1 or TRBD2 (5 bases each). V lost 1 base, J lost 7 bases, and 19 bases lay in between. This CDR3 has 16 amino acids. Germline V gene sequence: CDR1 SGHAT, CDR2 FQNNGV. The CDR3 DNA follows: TGTGCCAGCAGCTTAGCACCCGATGGGACGAGAGGGACCCAGTACTTC. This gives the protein CASSLAPDGTRGTQYF.

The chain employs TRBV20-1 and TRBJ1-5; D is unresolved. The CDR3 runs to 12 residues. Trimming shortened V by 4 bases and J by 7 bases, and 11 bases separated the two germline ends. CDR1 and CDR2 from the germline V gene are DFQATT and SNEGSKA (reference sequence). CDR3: CSANLKDQPQHF. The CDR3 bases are TGCAGTGCTAACTTAAAGGACCAGCCCCAGCATTTT.

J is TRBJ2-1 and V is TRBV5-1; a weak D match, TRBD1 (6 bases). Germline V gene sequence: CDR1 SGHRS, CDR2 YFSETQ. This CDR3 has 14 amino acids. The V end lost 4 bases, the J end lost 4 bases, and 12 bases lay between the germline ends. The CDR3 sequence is CASSPWTVYNEQFF. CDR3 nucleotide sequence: TGCGCCAGCAGCCCCTGGACAGTTTACAATGAGCAGTTCTTC.

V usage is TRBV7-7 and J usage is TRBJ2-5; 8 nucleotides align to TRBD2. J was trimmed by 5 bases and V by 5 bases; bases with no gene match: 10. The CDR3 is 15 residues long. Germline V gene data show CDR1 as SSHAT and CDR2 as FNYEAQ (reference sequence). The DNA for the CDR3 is TGTGCCAGCAGCCCGGAGGGGAGACTAGCGGAGACCCAGTACTTC. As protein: CASSPEGRLAETQYF.

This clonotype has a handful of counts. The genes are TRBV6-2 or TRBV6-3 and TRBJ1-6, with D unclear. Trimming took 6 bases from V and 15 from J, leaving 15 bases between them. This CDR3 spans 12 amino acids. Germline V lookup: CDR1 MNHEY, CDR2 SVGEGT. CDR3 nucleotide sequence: TGTGCCAGCAGCCCGGACGCCCCTGACCTCCACTTT. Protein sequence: CASSPDAPDLHF.

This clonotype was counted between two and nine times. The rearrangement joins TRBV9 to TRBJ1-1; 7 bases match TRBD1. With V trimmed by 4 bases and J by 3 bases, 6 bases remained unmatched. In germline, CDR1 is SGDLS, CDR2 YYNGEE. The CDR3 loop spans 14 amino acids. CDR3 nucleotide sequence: TGTGCCAGCAGCCCGCGACAGGGTTACACTGAAGCTTTCTTT. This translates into CASSPRQGYTEAFF.

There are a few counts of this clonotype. CDR3 in DNA: TGTGCCATCAGAGCCGGAGGAAACACCATATATTTT. This sequence encodes CAIRAGGNTIYF. This chain connects TRBV10-3 to TRBJ1-3; no clear D gene. The V end was cut by 6 bases, the J end by 4 bases, with 7 bases between. Germline values: CDR1 ENHRY, CDR2 SYGVKD. The CDR3 runs to 12 residues.

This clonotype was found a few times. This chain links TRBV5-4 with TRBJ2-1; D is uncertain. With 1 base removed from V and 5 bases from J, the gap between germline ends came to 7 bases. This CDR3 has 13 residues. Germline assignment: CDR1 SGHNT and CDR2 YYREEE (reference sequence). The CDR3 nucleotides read TGTGCCAGCAGCTTGAACAGCAACAATGAGCAGTTCTTC. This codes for CASSLNSNNEQFF.

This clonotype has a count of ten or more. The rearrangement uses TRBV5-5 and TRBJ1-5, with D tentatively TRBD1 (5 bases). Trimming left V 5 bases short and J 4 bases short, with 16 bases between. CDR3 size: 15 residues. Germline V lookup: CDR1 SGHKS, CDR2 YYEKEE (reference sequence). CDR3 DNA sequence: TGTGCCAGCAGTAAAATGGCGGAGGGGAATCAGCCCCAGCATTTT. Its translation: CASSKMAEGNQPQHF.

The CDR3 DNA is TGCGCCAGCAAGGGACAGGGGGCAACTAATGAAAAACTGTTTTTT. Protein: CASKGQGATNEKLFF. This chain links TRBV5-1 with TRBJ1-4; 11 bases fit TRBD1. The length of the CDR3 is 15 residues. Trimming cost V 6 bases and J 0 bases; bases outside gene matches: 1. Per germline, CDR1 SGHRS and CDR2 YFSETQ. Based on the CDR3 plus reference TRBV5-1 and TRBJ1-4, the full variable domain is KAGVTQTPRYLIKTRGQQVTLSCSPISGHRSVSWYQQTPGQGLQFLFEYFSETQRNKGNFPGRFSGRQFSNSRSEMNVSTLELGDSALYLCASKGQGATNEKLFFGSGTQLSVL.

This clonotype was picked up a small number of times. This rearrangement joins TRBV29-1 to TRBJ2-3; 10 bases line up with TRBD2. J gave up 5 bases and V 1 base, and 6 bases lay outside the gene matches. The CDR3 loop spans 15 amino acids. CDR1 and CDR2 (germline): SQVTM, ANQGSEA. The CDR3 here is CSVEAAGGPEDTQYF. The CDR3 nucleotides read TGCAGCGTTGAAGCAGCGGGGGGGCCTGAAGATACGCAGTATTTT.

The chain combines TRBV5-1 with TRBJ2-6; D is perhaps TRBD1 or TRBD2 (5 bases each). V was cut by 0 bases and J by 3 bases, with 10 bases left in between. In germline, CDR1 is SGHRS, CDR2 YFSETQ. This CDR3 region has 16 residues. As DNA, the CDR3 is TGCGCCAGCAGCTTGGTTTTGGGGGTTGGGGCCAACGTCCTGACTTTC. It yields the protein CASSLVLGVGANVLTF.

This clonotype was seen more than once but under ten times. The DNA for the CDR3 is TGTGCCAGCAGCGTAGTGGCTAACTCCTACGAGCAGTACTTC. It encodes CASSVVANSYEQYF. This sequence joins TRBV9 and TRBJ2-7; D is uncertain. Germline CDR1 is SGDLS and CDR2 is YYNGEE. V lost 0 bases and J 0 bases, leaving 7 bases between the germline ends. The CDR3 extends over 14 amino acids.